This T cell receptor (beta chain) was retrieved from a study of CXCR3-negative and CXCR3-positive naive CD8 T cells. The CDR3 is made up of 15 amino acids. Germline V gene lookup returns CDR1 MNHEY and CDR2 SMNVEV (reference sequence). TRB cDNA was prepared as libraries by UMI-labeled 5' RACE. TCRdb reprocessed the 5' RACE reads and keeps a single row for each CDR3 protein, giving no DNA. The sample table sets out under 85,000 distinct CDR3 sequences. The gene calls are TRBV27 and TRBJ1-2; TCRdb lists TRBD1, though no DNA is available to test this call. Sample: naive CXCR3- CD8+ T cells from blood. Indicated subset: CD45RO-CCR7+CD27+CD95- naive CD8+ T cells lacking CXCR3 (TNR3-). The receptor's source is a human donor in good health. Some clones in this sample may be carry-over from other donors' samples. The CDR3 loop reads CASSYSSPGGYGYTF.